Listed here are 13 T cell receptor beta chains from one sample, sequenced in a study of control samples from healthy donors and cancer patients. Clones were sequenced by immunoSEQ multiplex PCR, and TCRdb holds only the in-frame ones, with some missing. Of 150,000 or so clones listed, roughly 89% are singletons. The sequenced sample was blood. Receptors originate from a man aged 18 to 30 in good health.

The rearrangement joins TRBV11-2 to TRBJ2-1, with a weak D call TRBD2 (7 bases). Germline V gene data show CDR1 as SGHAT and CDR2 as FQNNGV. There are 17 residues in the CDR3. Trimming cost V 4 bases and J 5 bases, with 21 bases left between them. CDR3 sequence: CASSSKIAGAGDNEQFF. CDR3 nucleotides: TGTGCCAGCAGCTCAAAAATAGCGGGCGCAGGGGACAATGAGCAGTTCTTC.

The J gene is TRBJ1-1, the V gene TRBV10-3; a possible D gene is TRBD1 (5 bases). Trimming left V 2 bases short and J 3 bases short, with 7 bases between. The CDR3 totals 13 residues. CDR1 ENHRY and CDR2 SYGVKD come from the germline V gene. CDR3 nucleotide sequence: TGTGCCATCAGTGAGCGCAGGGACACTGAAGCTTTCTTT. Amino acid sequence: CAISERRDTEAFF.

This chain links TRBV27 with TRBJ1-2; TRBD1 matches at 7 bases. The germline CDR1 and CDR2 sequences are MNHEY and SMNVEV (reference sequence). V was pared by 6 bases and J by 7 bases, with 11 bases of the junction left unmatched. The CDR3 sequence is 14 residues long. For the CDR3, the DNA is TGTGCCAGCAGGCGCGGGGAAGGGGGCGTTGGCTACACCTTC. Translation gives CASRRGEGGVGYTF.

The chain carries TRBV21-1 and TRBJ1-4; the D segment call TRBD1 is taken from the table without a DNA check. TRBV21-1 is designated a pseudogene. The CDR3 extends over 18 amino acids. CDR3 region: CASSSPGTGRTTNEKLFF. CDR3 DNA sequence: TGTGCCAGCAGCAGCCCCGGGACAGGGAGGACAACTAATGAAAAACTGTTTTTT.

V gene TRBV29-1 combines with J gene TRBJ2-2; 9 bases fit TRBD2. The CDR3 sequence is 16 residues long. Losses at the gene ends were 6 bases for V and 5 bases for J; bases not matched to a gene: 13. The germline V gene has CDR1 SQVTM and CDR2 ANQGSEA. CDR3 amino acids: CSVHLLAGGPTGELFF. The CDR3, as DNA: TGCAGCGTACACTTACTGGCGGGGGGGCCTACCGGGGAGCTGTTTTTT.

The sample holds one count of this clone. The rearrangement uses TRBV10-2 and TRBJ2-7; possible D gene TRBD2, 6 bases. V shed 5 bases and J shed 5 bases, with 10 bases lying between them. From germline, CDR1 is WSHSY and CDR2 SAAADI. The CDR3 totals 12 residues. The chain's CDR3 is CASSRLVDEQYF. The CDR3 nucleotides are TGCGCCAGCAGTAGACTAGTTGACGAGCAGTACTTC.

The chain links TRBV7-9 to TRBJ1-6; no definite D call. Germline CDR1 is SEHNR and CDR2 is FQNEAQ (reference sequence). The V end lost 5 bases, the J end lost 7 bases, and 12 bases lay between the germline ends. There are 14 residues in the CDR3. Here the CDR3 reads CASSPRAVNSPLHF. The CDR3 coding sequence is TGTGCCAGCAGCCCCCGGGCGGTGAATTCACCCCTCCACTTT.

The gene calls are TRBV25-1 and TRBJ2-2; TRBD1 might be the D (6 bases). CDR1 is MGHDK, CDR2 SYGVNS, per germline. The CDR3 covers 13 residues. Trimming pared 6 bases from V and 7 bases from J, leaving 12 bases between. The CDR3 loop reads CASRATRGGELFF. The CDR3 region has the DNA TGTGCCAGCAGGGCCACCAGGGGCGGGGAGCTGTTTTTT.

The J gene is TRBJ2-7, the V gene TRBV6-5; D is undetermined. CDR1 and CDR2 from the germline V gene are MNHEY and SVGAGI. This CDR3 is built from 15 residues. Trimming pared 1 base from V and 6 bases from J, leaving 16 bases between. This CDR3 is CASSYWETRPFEQYF. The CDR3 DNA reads TGTGCCAGCAGTTACTGGGAAACCCGTCCCTTCGAGCAGTACTTC.

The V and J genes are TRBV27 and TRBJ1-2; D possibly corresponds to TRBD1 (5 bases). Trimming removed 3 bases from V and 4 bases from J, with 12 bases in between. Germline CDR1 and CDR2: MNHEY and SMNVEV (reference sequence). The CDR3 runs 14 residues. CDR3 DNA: TGTGCCAGCAGTTTTCAGGGTCAGGGCTATGGCTACACCTTC. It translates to CASSFQGQGYGYTF.

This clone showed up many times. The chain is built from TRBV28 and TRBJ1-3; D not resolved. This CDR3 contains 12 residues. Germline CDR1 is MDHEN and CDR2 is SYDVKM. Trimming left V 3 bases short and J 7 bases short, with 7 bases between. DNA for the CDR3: TGTGCCAGCAGTTTCCTTGAGAACACCATATATTTT. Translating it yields CASSFLENTIYF.

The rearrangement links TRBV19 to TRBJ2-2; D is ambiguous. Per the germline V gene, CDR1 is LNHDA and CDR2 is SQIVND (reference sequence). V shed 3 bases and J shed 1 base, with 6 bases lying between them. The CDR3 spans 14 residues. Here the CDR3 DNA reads TGTGCCAGTAGTATTTATTGGAACACCGGGGAGCTGTTTTTT. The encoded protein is CASSIYWNTGELFF. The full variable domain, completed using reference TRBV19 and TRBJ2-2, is DGGITQSPKYLFRKEGQNVTLSCEQNLNHDAMYWYRQDPGQGLRLIYYSQIVNDFQKGDIAEGYSVSREKKESFPLTVTSAQKNPTAFYLCASSIYWNTGELFFGEGSRLTVL.

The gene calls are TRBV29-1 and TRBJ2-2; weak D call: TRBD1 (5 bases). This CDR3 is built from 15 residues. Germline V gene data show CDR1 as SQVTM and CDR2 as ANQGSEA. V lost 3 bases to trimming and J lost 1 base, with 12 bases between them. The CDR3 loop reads CSVDGGARNTGELFF. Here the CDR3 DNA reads TGCAGCGTTGACGGTGGGGCCCGGAACACCGGGGAGCTGTTTTTT.